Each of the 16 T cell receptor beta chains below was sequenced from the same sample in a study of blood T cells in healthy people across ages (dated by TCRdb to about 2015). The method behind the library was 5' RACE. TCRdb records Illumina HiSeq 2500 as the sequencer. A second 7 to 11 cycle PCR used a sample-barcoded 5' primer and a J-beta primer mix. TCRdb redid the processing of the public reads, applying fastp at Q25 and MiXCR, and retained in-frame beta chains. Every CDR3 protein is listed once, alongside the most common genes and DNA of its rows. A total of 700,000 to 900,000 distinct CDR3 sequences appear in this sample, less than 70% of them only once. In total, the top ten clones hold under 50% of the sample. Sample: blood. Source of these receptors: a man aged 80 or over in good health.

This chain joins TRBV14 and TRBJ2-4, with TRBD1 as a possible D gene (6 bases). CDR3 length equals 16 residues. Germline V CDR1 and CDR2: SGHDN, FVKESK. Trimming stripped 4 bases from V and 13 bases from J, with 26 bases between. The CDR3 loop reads CASSPTDSLPLVKQYF. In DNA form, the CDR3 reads TGTGCCAGCAGCCCAACGGACAGCCTCCCCTTAGTTAAGCAGTACTTC.

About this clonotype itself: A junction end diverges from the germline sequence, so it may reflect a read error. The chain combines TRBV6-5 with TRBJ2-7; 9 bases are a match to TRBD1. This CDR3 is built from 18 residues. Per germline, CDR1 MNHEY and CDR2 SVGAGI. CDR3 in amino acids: CACSYGIDNRGHIDEQYF. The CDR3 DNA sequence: TGTGCCTGCAGTTACGGCATAGATAACAGGGGGCATATCGACGAGCAGTACTTC.

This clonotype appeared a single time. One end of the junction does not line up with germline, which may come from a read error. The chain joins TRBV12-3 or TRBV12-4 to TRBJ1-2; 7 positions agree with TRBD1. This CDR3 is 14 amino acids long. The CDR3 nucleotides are TGTGCCAACAGTTTAGGGACAGCTCACTATGGCTACACCTTC. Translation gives CANSLGTAHYGYTF.

The CDR3 DNA follows: TGTGCCAGCAGCCAAGAGGGAGGGGGAGAACACAGATACGCGTATTTT. This translates into CASSQEGGGEHRYAYF. The chain uses TRBV4-2 and TRBJ2-3, with D perhaps matching TRBD2 (7 bases). Per the germline V gene, CDR1 is LGHNA and CDR2 is YNFKEQ. The CDR3 consists of 16 residues. The germline V and J ends were trimmed by 0 bases and 14 bases, with 24 bases remaining between them.

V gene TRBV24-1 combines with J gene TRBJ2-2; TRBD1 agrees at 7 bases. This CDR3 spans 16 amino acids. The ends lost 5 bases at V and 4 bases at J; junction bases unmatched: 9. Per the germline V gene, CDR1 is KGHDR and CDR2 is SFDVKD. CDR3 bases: TGTGCCACCAGTGGTCAAGGGGGCGCCGGCACCGGGGAGCTGTTTTTT. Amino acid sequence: CATSGQGGAGTGELFF.

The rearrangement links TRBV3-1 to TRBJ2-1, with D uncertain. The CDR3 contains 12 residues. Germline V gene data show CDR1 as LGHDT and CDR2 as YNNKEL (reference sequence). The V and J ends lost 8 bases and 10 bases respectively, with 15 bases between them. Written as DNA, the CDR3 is TGTGCCAGCGCCGTTTTGAGCGAGGAGCAGTTCTTC. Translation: CASAVLSEEQFF.

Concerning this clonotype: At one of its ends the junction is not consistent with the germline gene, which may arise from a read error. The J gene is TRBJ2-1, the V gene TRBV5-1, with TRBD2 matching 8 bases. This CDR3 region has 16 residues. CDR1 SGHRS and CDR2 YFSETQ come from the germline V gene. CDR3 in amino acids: CASSLQAGGSYNERFF. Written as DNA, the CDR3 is TGCGCCAGCAGCTTGCAGGCGGGGGGATCCTACAATGAGCGGTTCTTC.

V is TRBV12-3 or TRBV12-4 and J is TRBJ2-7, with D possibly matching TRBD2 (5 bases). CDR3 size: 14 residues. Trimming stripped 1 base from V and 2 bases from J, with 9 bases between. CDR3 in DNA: TGTGCCAGCAGTTTAGTCAGCGGCGCCTACGAGCAGTACTTC. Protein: CASSLVSGAYEQYF.

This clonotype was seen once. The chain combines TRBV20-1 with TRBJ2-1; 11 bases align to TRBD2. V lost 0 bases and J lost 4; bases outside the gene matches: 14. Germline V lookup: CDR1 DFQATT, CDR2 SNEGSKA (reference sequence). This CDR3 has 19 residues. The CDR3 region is CSARDRGLAGGQGYNEQFF. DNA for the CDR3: TGCAGTGCTAGAGATCGTGGCCTAGCGGGAGGCCAGGGATACAATGAGCAGTTCTTC.

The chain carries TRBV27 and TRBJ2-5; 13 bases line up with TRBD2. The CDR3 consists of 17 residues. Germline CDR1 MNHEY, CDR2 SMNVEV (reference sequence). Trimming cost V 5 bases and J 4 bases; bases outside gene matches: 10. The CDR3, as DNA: TGTGCCAGCAGTCCGCCAGGACTAGCGGGAGTGGGAGAGACCCAGTACTTC. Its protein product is CASSPPGLAGVGETQYF.

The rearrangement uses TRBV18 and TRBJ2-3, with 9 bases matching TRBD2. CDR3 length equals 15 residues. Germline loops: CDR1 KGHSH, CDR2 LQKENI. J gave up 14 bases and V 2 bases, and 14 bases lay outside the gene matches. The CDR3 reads CASSPVSGSRRYAYF. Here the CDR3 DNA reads TGTGCCAGCTCACCAGTTAGCGGGAGTCGCAGATACGCGTATTTT. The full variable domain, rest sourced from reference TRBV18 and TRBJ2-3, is NAGVMQNPRHLVRRRGQEARLRCSPMKGHSHVYWYRQLPEEGLKFMVYLQKENIIDESGMPKERFSAEFPKEGPSILRIQQVVRGDSAAYFCASSPVSGSRRYAYFGPGTRLTVL.

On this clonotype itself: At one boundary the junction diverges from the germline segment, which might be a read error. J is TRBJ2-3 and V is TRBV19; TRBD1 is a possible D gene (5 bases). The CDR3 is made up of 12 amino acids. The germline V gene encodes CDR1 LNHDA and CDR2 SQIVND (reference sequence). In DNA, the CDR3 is TGTGCCAGTAGCCAGGGAACAGATATGCAGTATTTT. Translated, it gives CASSQGTDMQYF.

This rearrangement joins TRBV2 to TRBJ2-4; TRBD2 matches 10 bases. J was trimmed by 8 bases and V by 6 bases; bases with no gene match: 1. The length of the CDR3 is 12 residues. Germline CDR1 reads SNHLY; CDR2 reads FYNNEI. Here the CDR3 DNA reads TGTGCCAGCAGAGGACTAGCGGACATTCAGTACTTC. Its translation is CASRGLADIQYF.

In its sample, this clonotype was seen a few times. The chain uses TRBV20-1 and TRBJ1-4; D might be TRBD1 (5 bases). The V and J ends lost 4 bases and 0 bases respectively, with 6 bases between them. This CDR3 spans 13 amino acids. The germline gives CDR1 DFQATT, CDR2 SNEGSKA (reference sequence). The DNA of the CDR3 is TGCAGTGCTATGGGGGCAACTAATGAAAAACTGTTTTTT. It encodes CSAMGATNEKLFF.

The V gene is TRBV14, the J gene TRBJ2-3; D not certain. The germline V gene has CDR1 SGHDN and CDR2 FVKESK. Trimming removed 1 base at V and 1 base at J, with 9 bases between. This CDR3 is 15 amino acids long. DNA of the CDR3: TGTGCCAGCAGCCAAGTGCTTATAGGCACAGATACGCAGTATTTT. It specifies CASSQVLIGTDTQYF.

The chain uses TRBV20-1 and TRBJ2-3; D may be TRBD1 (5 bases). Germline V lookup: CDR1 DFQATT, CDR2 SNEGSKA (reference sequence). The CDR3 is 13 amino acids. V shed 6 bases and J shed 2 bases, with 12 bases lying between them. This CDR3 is CSAVDTFTDTQYF. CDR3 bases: TGCAGTGCCGTGGACACCTTCACAGATACGCAGTATTTT.